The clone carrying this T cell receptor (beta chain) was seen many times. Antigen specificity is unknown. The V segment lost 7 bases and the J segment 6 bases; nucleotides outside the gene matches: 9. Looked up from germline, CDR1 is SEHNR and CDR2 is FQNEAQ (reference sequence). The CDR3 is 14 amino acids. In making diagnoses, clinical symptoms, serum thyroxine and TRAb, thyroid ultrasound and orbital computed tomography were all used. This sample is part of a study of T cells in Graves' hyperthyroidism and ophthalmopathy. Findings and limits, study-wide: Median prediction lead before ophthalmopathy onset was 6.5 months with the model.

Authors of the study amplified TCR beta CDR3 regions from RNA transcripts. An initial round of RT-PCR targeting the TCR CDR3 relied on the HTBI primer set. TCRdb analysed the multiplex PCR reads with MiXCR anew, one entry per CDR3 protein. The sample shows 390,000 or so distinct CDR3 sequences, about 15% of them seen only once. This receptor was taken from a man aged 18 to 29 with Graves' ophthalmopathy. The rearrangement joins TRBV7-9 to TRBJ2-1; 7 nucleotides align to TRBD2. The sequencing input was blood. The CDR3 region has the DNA TGTGCCAGCATCAAGACTAGCAGCTCCAATGAGCAGTTCTTC. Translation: CASIKTSSSNEQFF.